The subject of this entry is one T cell receptor (beta chain). The antigen remains undetermined. This sample stems from a study of cytomegalovirus exposure and HLA in healthy donors. At the level of the study: Genetic ancestry analysis placed approximately 78% of the 398 donors that were genotyped in the Caucasian-associated cluster. Whole-study results and caveats: Later, an analysis found that common viral pathogens appeared to be linked with several of the most significant clusters.

The PCR contained 60 Vbeta and 13 Jbeta primers. TCRdb keeps only in-frame clones here, not all; method: immunoSEQ multiplex PCR. The sample has about 150,000 clones, almost 80% seen once. Germline CDR1 reads SGHTA; CDR2 reads FQGNSA. The CDR3 is 14 amino acids. J gave up 4 bases and V 5 bases, and 3 bases lay outside the gene matches. Sequenced: PBMCs. The chain is built from TRBV7-2 and TRBJ2-7, with 12 bases that match TRBD2. This TCR was recovered from a woman aged 35 to 49 in good health and CMV-seropositive. This chain's CDR3 is CASSAGTSGYEQYF. DNA of the CDR3: TGTGCCAGCAGCGCAGGGACTAGCGGGTACGAGCAGTACTTC.